These T cell receptor beta chains were read from a single sample in a study of PD-1 blockade in classical Hodgkin lymphoma. Repertoires were generated with immunoSEQ multiplex PCR, while TCRdb's copy carries only in-frame clones and drops some. The table includes 30,000 to 35,000 clones, 85% to 95% detected once. The specimen sequenced was peripheral blood mononuclear cells (PBMCs). These receptor sequences come from a human donor with classical Hodgkin lymphoma. CDR3s include the opening cysteine and the closing phenylalanine or tryptophan. The D gene is left open where the match is weak. A clone size is listed for some rows: how often the clone was seen (once, few, many), or a class if it is expanded.

v_gene: TRBV6-4
d_gene: TRBD2
abundance: NA
j_gene: TRBJ2-2
CDR3aa: CASSRLAGALNTGELFF
CDR3nt: TGTGCCAGCAGTCGACTAGCGGGGGCCCTGAACACCGGGGAGCTGTTTTTT

v_gene: TRBV19
d_gene: NA
abundance: NA
j_gene: TRBJ2-7
CDR3aa: CASSLQGRTYEQYF
CDR3nt: TGTGCCAGTAGCCTGCAGGGCCGGACCTACGAGCAGTACTTC

v_gene: TRBV5-1
d_gene: NA
abundance: NA
j_gene: TRBJ2-5
CDR3aa: CASSLYRAGETQYF
CDR3nt: TGCGCCAGCAGCTTGTACAGGGCGGGAGAGACCCAGTACTTC

v_gene: TRBV19
d_gene: NA
abundance: NA
j_gene: TRBJ1-2
CDR3aa: CASSIRRQDYGYTF
CDR3nt: TGTGCCAGTAGTATTCGGCGGCAGGACTATGGCTACACCTTC

v_gene: TRBV18
d_gene: TRBD1
abundance: NA
j_gene: TRBJ1-1
CDR3aa: CASSLQGAILSTEAFF
CDR3nt: TGTGCCAGCTCACTACAGGGGGCGATTTTGTCTACTGAAGCTTTCTTT

v_gene: TRBV19
d_gene: TRBD1
abundance: once
j_gene: TRBJ1-5
CDR3aa: CASSRDSNQPQHF
CDR3nt: TGTGCCAGTAGTAGGGACAGTAATCAGCCCCAGCATTTT

v_gene: TRBV19
d_gene: NA
abundance: NA
j_gene: TRBJ1-1
CDR3aa: CASSIGGTYPGAFF
CDR3nt: TGTGCCAGTAGTATAGGTGGGACGTATCCAGGAGCTTTCTTT

v_gene: TRBV27
d_gene: TRBD2
abundance: NA
j_gene: TRBJ2-3
CDR3aa: CASSSRGTSGRTDTQYF
CDR3nt: TGTGCCAGCAGTTCGCGCGGGACTAGCGGACGCACAGATACGCAGTATTTT

v_gene: TRBV10-2
d_gene: TRBD1
abundance: NA
j_gene: TRBJ1-1
CDR3aa: CASSGTGVRTEAFF
CDR3nt: TGCGCCAGCAGTGGGACAGGGGTTCGTACTGAAGCTTTCTTT

v_gene: TRBV30
d_gene: TRBD2
abundance: NA
j_gene: TRBJ2-5
CDR3aa: CAWGDYKETQYF
CDR3nt: TGTGCCTGGGGGGACTATAAAGAGACCCAGTACTTC

v_gene: TRBV28
d_gene: TRBD1
abundance: once
j_gene: TRBJ1-5
CDR3aa: CASSIYRGSGPQHF
CDR3nt: TGTGCCAGCAGTATATACAGGGGGTCGGGGCCCCAGCATTTT

v_gene: TRBV10-3
d_gene: NA
abundance: NA
j_gene: TRBJ1-4
CDR3aa: CAISESLGLAGGTNEKLFF
CDR3nt: TGTGCCATCAGTGAGTCATTGGGGTTGGCCGGCGGAACTAATGAAAAACTGTTTTTT

v_gene: TRBV7-2
d_gene: NA
abundance: NA
j_gene: TRBJ2-5
CDR3aa: CASSRDTQETQYF
CDR3nt: TGTGCCAGCAGCAGGGACACCCAAGAGACCCAGTACTTC

v_gene: TRBV5-1
d_gene: TRBD2
abundance: once
j_gene: TRBJ2-5
CDR3aa: CASSLVPGGVETQYF
CDR3nt: TGCGCCAGCAGCTTGGTCCCGGGAGGGGTGGAGACCCAGTACTTC

v_gene: TRBV30
d_gene: NA
abundance: NA
j_gene: TRBJ2-3
CDR3aa: CAWRLGSILTDTQYF
CDR3nt: TGTGCCTGGAGATTGGGCAGTATTCTCACAGATACGCAGTATTTT

v_gene: TRBV25-1
d_gene: NA
abundance: NA
j_gene: TRBJ1-2
CDR3aa: CASSPSLGRGLDGYTF
CDR3nt: TGTGCCAGCAGCCCTTCCTTAGGGCGGGGGCTCGATGGCTACACCTTC

v_gene: TRBV7-9
d_gene: NA
abundance: NA
j_gene: TRBJ1-1
CDR3aa: CASSTQSFTEAFF
CDR3nt: TGTGCCAGCAGCACGCAAAGTTTCACTGAAGCTTTCTTT

v_gene: TRBV13
d_gene: TRBD2
abundance: NA
j_gene: TRBJ2-5
CDR3aa: CASSTRTSGRGGETQYF
CDR3nt: TGTGCCAGCAGCACGAGGACTAGCGGGAGGGGGGGGGAGACCCAGTACTTC

v_gene: TRBV19
d_gene: TRBD2
abundance: NA
j_gene: TRBJ2-1
CDR3aa: CASSALVSGGTNEQFF
CDR3nt: TGTGCCAGTAGTGCCCTAGTGAGCGGGGGGACCAATGAGCAGTTCTTC

v_gene: TRBV18
d_gene: NA
abundance: NA
j_gene: TRBJ1-1
CDR3aa: CASSPFGDLKLNTEAFF
CDR3nt: TGTGCCAGCTCACCATTTGGGGACCTAAAGTTGAACACTGAAGCTTTCTTT

v_gene: TRBV6-5
d_gene: NA
abundance: once
j_gene: TRBJ1-2
CDR3aa: CASRPQWADGYTF
CDR3nt: TGTGCCAGCAGGCCTCAGTGGGCCGATGGCTACACCTTC

v_gene: TRBV18
d_gene: TRBD1
abundance: NA
j_gene: TRBJ2-1
CDR3aa: CASSPSNRDSLYNEQFF
CDR3nt: TGTGCCAGCTCACCGTCCAACCGGGACAGCCTTTACAATGAGCAGTTCTTC

v_gene: TRBV7-9
d_gene: TRBD1
abundance: NA
j_gene: TRBJ1-1
CDR3aa: CASSLGDRVNTEAFF
CDR3nt: TGTGCCAGCAGCCTCGGGGACAGAGTGAACACTGAAGCTTTCTTT

v_gene: TRBV7-6
d_gene: TRBD2
abundance: NA
j_gene: TRBJ2-7
CDR3aa: CASSALAGSSYEQYF
CDR3nt: TGTGCCAGCAGCGCACTAGCGGGGAGCTCCTACGAGCAGTACTTC

v_gene: TRBV13
d_gene: TRBD1
abundance: NA
j_gene: TRBJ2-2
CDR3aa: CASSWGTGNAGELFF
CDR3nt: TGTGCCAGCAGCTGGGGGACAGGGAACGCCGGGGAGCTGTTTTTT

v_gene: TRBV7-8
d_gene: TRBD2
abundance: once
j_gene: TRBJ2-2
CDR3aa: CASSGGPPNTGELFF
CDR3nt: TGTGCCAGCTCGGGGGGGCCCCCAAACACCGGGGAGCTGTTTTTT

v_gene: TRBV18
d_gene: TRBD1
abundance: NA
j_gene: TRBJ1-2
CDR3aa: CASSPGQDPGYTF
CDR3nt: TGTGCCAGCTCGCCGGGACAGGATCCCGGCTACACCTTC